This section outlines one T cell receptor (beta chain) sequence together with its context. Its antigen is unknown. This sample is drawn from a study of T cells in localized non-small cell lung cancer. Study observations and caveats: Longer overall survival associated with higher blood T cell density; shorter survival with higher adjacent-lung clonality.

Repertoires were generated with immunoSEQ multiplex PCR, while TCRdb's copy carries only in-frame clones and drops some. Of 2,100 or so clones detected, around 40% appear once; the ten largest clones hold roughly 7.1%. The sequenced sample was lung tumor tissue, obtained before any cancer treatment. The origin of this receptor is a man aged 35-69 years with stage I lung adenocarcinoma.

CDR3 DNA sequence: TGCGCCAGCAGCCCCCTCGTGTTCGGTAATTCACCCCTCCACTTT. Its translation is CASSPLVFGNSPLHF. The chain is built from TRBV4-1 and TRBJ1-6, with D unresolved. This CDR3 contains 15 residues. Per the germline V gene, CDR1 is MGHRA and CDR2 is YSYEKL. With 4 bases removed from V and 6 bases from J, the gap between germline ends came to 13 bases.